The TCR beta chain under discussion was sequenced for a study of blood T cell repertoires in COVID-19. About the research overall: COVID-19 samples collected from the United States, Italy and Spain covered acute and convalescent phases. T cells, B-cell-depleted T cells, or PBMCs provided the cDNA or gDNA that served as material.

This clone was detected a few times. J gave up 7 bases and V 0 bases, and 6 bases lay outside the gene matches. Germline V gene sequence: CDR1 SGHRS, CDR2 YFSETQ. The CDR3 has 16 amino acids. As processed by the authors: Scientists estimated how many nucleated cells there were by amplifying reference gene primers. Sequenced by immunoSEQ multiplex PCR; TCRdb stores in-frame clones only, minus some. For V, J and clone size, that table is used; D and trimming come from the DNA. The sample consists of about 210,000 clones, 70% to 90% of them appearing once. The receptor's source is a woman in her forties or fifties with active or convalescent COVID-19. This rearrangement joins TRBV5-1 to TRBJ1-4, with 10 bases identical to TRBD1. The sequenced sample consisted of peripheral blood. The CDR3 bases are TGCGCCAGCAGCTTGGAAGGGACAGGGGTTCGTGAAAAACTGTTTTTT. Protein sequence: CASSLEGTGVREKLFF.